The 19 T cell receptor beta chains listed next were all sequenced from one sample in a study of blood T cell repertoires in COVID-19. Repertoires were generated with immunoSEQ multiplex PCR, while TCRdb's copy carries only in-frame clones and drops some. The data contain approximately 98,000 clones, approximately 84% of them seen just once; the ten biggest clones take up approximately 11%. Sequencing was performed on peripheral blood. All receptors derive from a woman over 75 with acute or convalescent COVID-19.

This clone was counted a single time. The chain uses TRBV9 and TRBJ2-7; 7 bases are shared with TRBD1. Germline trimming cut 2 bases from V and 6 bases from J; bases unmatched to any gene: 8. The CDR3 has 14 amino acids. The germline CDR1 and CDR2 sequences are SGDLS and YYNGEE. The CDR3, as DNA: TGTGCCAGCAGCGTTTCACAGGGGTCAGGCGAGCAGTACGTC. It translates to CASSVSQGSGEQYV.

The V call is TRBV19, the J call TRBJ1-5, with TRBD1 identical over 10 bases. The CDR3 consists of 14 residues. Germline trimming cut 7 bases from V and 2 bases from J; bases unmatched to any gene: 2. Germline CDR1 and CDR2: LNHDA and SQIVND (reference sequence). The CDR3 DNA follows: TGTGCCAGTACCGGGACAGGGGGCAATCAGCCCCAGCATTTT. Protein sequence: CASTGTGGNQPQHF.

V and J are TRBV7-2 and TRBJ1-1; D gene ambiguous. CDR1 is SGHTA and CDR2 is FQGNSA in the germline V gene. This CDR3 region has 16 residues. V dropped 3 bases and J dropped 1 base, with 15 bases sitting between them. The CDR3, as DNA: TGTGCCAGCAGCTTTGGCTTCAGAACCACGAACACTGAAGCTTTCTTT. This gives the protein CASSFGFRTTNTEAFF. The full variable domain, rest sourced from reference TRBV7-2 and TRBJ1-1, is GAGVSQSPSNKVTEKGKDVELRCDPISGHTALYWYRQSLGQGLEFLIYFQGNSAPDKSGLPSDRFSAERTGGSVSTLTIQRTQQEDSAVYLCASSFGFRTTNTEAFFGQGTRLTVV.

In DNA, the CDR3 is TGTGCCAGCCAACGGACGGTCCAGGGCCCCAGGGATGAGCAGTTCTTC. As protein: CASQRTVQGPRDEQFF. The chain combines TRBV2 with TRBJ2-1; weak D call: TRBD1 (5 bases). V was pared by 8 bases and J by 8 bases, with 25 bases between. This CDR3 is 16 amino acids long. Germline V gives CDR1 SNHLY, CDR2 FYNNEI.

V gene TRBV2 combines with J gene TRBJ2-6, with D uncertain. Trimming pared 5 bases from V and 4 bases from J, leaving 9 bases between. Germline V CDR1 and CDR2: SNHLY, FYNNEI. The CDR3 runs to 14 residues. The CDR3 spells CASSRGTGANVLTF. CDR3 sequence (DNA): TGTGCCAGCAGTCGCGGCACCGGGGCCAACGTCCTGACTTTC.

The chain couples TRBV11-2 to TRBJ1-6, with 10 bases matching TRBD1. The CDR3 is 15 residues long. CDR1 and CDR2 (germline): SGHAT, FQNNGV. V was clipped by 4 bases and J by 6 bases; unmatched bases: 3. The chain's CDR3 is CASSYRDRGNSPLHF. CDR3 DNA sequence: TGTGCCAGCAGCTACCGGGACAGGGGTAATTCACCCCTCCACTTT.

The chain employs TRBV2 and TRBJ1-6; no clear D gene. CDR1 is SNHLY, CDR2 FYNNEI, per germline. Between the trimmed V and J ends, which lost 0 bases and 7 bases, there was a span of 10 bases. This CDR3 comprises 15 residues. CDR3 coding DNA: TGTGCCAGCAGTGAAGCGCGGGGAGGGAATTCACCCCTCCACTTT. Encoded protein: CASSEARGGNSPLHF.

This clone appeared a single time. The chain couples TRBV28 to TRBJ2-7; 9 bases agree with TRBD2. This CDR3 spans 16 amino acids. Per germline, CDR1 MDHEN and CDR2 SYDVKM. The V segment lost 5 bases and the J segment 0 bases; nucleotides outside the gene matches: 8. The chain's CDR3 is CASSPLRTSVSYEQYF. The CDR3 DNA sequence: TGTGCCAGCAGTCCCCTTCGGACTAGCGTCTCCTACGAGCAGTACTTC.

V gene TRBV2 combines with J gene TRBJ1-5; 10 nucleotides match TRBD1. CDR3 length: 16 amino acids. CDR1 is SNHLY, CDR2 FYNNEI, per germline. With 4 bases clipped from V and 3 bases from J, the junction kept 6 bases outside the gene matches. The CDR3 reads CASSGPGQGSNQPQHF. CDR3 DNA: TGTGCCAGCAGTGGGCCGGGACAGGGGTCCAATCAGCCCCAGCATTTT. The full variable domain, with the rest looked up from reference TRBV2 and TRBJ1-5, is EPEVTQTPSHQVTQMGQEVILRCVPISNHLYFYWYRQILGQKVEFLVSFYNNEISEKSEIFDDQFSVERPDGSNFTLKIRSTKLEDSAMYFCASSGPGQGSNQPQHFGDGTRLSIL.

The J gene is TRBJ2-4, the V gene TRBV5-4; tentatively, D is TRBD2 (6 bases). V was trimmed by 0 bases and J by 1 base, leaving 14 bases between them. Germline loops: CDR1 SGHNT, CDR2 YYREEE (reference sequence). This CDR3 spans 17 amino acids. DNA for the CDR3: TGTGCCAGCAGCTTGGCCGAGGGACTGGGGGCCAAAAACATTCAGTACTTC. This translates into CASSLAEGLGAKNIQYF. Supplemented by reference TRBV5-4 and TRBJ2-4, the full variable domain reads ETGVTQSPTHLIKTRGQQVTLRCSSQSGHNTVSWYQQALGQGPQFIFQYYREEENGRGNFPPRFSGLQFPNYSSELNVNALELDDSALYLCASSLAEGLGAKNIQYFGAGTRLSVL.

Only a few counts were recorded for this clone. V gene TRBV6-6 combines with J gene TRBJ1-4, with 9 bases that match TRBD1. In germline, CDR1 is MNHNY, CDR2 SVGAGI (reference sequence). The CDR3 totals 16 residues. J was trimmed by 7 bases and V by 5 bases; bases with no gene match: 11. DNA of the CDR3: TGTGCCAGCAGTAAGGGGTTCTCGACAGGGGGTGAAAAACTGTTTTTT. This translates into CASSKGFSTGGEKLFF.

This clone showed up just once. The V call is TRBV19, the J call TRBJ1-2, with unresolved D. This CDR3 is 13 amino acids long. V was trimmed by 4 bases and J by 6 bases, leaving 12 bases between them. CDR1 LNHDA and CDR2 SQIVND come from the germline V gene (reference sequence). CDR3 protein: CASSNPTGDGYTF. CDR3 nucleotides: TGTGCCAGTAGTAACCCTACCGGGGATGGCTACACCTTC.

The chain joins TRBV4-2 to TRBJ2-7; weak D call: TRBD1 (6 bases). V was clipped by 5 bases and J by 6 bases, with 14 bases between them. The CDR3 runs to 13 residues. Germline V gives CDR1 LGHNA, CDR2 YNFKEQ. The CDR3 sequence is CASSTYRDPEQYF. The CDR3, as DNA: TGTGCCAGCAGCACGTACAGGGACCCCGAGCAGTACTTC.

J is TRBJ2-1 and V is TRBV15, with TRBD1 identical over 7 bases. Germline loops: CDR1 LNHNV, CDR2 YYDKDF (reference sequence). V dropped 0 bases and J dropped 12; count of bases not matched to a gene: 14. The CDR3 runs to 16 residues. CDR3 nucleotides: TGTGCCACCAGCAGAGACACAGGGGTCACCACAAGGGGGCAGTTCTTC. It translates to CATSRDTGVTTRGQFF.

The chain has TRBV3-1 (or the pseudogene TRBV3-2) and TRBJ1-1; TRBD1 agrees at 7 bases. Germline CDR1 reads LGHDT; CDR2 reads YNNKEL (reference sequence). The length of the CDR3 is 13 residues. Unmatched junction bases numbered 4, after V lost 6 bases and J lost 3 bases. The CDR3 here is CASRGDSYTEAFF. In DNA, the CDR3 is TGTGCCAGCAGGGGGGACAGTTACACTGAAGCTTTCTTT.

This clone has a handful of counts. This chain links TRBV21-1 with TRBJ2-7; the D call of TRBD2 is as the table states it, not checked on the DNA. TRBV21-1 is recorded as a pseudogene. The CDR3 is 17 residues long. CDR3 DNA: TGTGCCAGCACCCAACATTTAGCGGGGGGGACTGGGAGTGAGCAGTACGTC. Translated, it gives CASTQHLAGGTGSEQYV.

The chain joins TRBV5-6 to TRBJ2-5; 15 nucleotides match TRBD2. The CDR3 length is 18 residues. V gave up 4 bases and J gave up 1 base; unmatched junction bases: 8. Germline lookup yields CDR1 SGHDT and CDR2 YYEEEE. CDR3 amino acids: CASSPAGLAGGIQETQYF. CDR3 sequence (DNA): TGTGCCAGCAGCCCGGCGGGACTAGCGGGGGGCATCCAAGAGACCCAGTACTTC.

The chain links TRBV6-2 or TRBV6-3 to TRBJ1-6, with D unclear. V was pared by 5 bases and J by 7 bases, with 27 bases between. This CDR3 contains 19 residues. Germline V gives CDR1 MNHEY, CDR2 SVGEGT. The CDR3 spells CASSTLPVFQRNGNSPLHF. The CDR3 coding sequence is TGTGCCAGCAGTACCCTGCCGGTGTTTCAGAGGAATGGAAATTCACCCCTCCACTTT.

The chain combines TRBV7-9 with TRBJ1-2; D is unclear. The CDR3 runs to 15 residues. The V gene lost 2 bases and the J gene lost 8 bases, with 18 bases spanning the gap. From germline, CDR1 is SEHNR and CDR2 FQNEAQ (reference sequence). The CDR3 is CASSLSSGETRGYTF. Written as DNA, the CDR3 is TGTGCCAGCAGCTTAAGTTCTGGGGAGACACGGGGCTACACCTTC.